Listed here are 29 T cell receptor beta chains from one sample, sequenced in a study of Tregs in tolerant kidney transplant recipients. The method was immunoSEQ multiplex PCR; TCRdb's version includes in-frame clones alone and lacks a portion of them. The data show approximately 81,000 clones, roughly 90% seen once. Mixed chimerism was transient after nonmyeloablative marrow transplants from related graft donors. This sample comprised CD4+ T cells from blood (PBMCs), obtained 24 months after the transplant. All receptors derive from a human patient who received a combined kidney and bone marrow transplant. Some T cells may trace back to the graft donor.

The chain is built from TRBV5-4 and TRBJ2-7, with 10 bases lining up with TRBD1. After removal of 4 bases from V and 6 bases from J, the junction contained 10 bases not matched to a gene. The germline CDR1 and CDR2 sequences are SGHNT and YYREEE (reference sequence). This CDR3 spans 15 amino acids. DNA for the CDR3: TGTGCCAGCAGCCGGACAGGGGGTGGGTTGCGCGAGCAGTACTTC. Protein: CASSRTGGGLREQYF. Filled out from reference TRBV5-4 and TRBJ2-7, the complete variable domain reads ETGVTQSPTHLIKTRGQQVTLRCSSQSGHNTVSWYQQALGQGPQFIFQYYREEENGRGNFPPRFSGLQFPNYSSELNVNALELDDSALYLCASSRTGGGLREQYFGPGTRLTVT.

The CDR3 bases are TGTGCCAGCAGAACCGACAGGTCACGTCTGGGTGCAACTAATGAAAAACTGTTTTTT. The encoded protein is CASRTDRSRLGATNEKLFF. V gene TRBV28 combines with J gene TRBJ1-4; possibly TRBD1 for D (6 bases). Germline CDR1 MDHEN, CDR2 SYDVKM. CDR3 length: 19 amino acids. The V end was cut by 6 bases, the J end by 0 bases, with 23 bases between.

The V and J genes are TRBV4-2 and TRBJ1-1, with D perhaps matching TRBD1 (6 bases). Germline V gene lookup returns CDR1 LGHNA and CDR2 YNFKEQ. V was trimmed by 0 bases and J by 3 bases, leaving 11 bases between them. This CDR3 contains 15 residues. The DNA for the CDR3 is TGTGCCAGCAGCCAAGATCGGGGGGCGGACACTGAAGCTTTCTTT. It specifies CASSQDRGADTEAFF.

This chain connects TRBV7-2 to TRBJ2-1; D is possibly TRBD1 (5 bases). Germline lookup yields CDR1 SGHTA and CDR2 FQGNSA. V was trimmed by 0 bases and J by 4 bases, leaving 19 bases between them. The CDR3 runs 18 residues. CDR3 sequence reads: CASSLAVGLRYIYNEQFF. The CDR3, as DNA: TGTGCCAGCAGCTTAGCGGTGGGGCTGAGATATATTTACAATGAGCAGTTCTTC.

A note on this clone: The sample carries other DNA sequences with the same CDR3. The V and J genes are TRBV20-1 and TRBJ1-1; no clear D. Germline CDR1 reads DFQATT; CDR2 reads SNEGSKA (reference sequence). The CDR3 length is 11 residues. The V and J ends lost 5 bases and 11 bases respectively, with 15 bases between them. This CDR3 reads CSAHTQPLAFF. The CDR3 DNA sequence: TGCAGTGCTCATACACAACCGTTGGCTTTCTTT.

The chain couples TRBV7-2 to TRBJ2-4; the D gene is possibly TRBD2 (5 bases). The ends were cut back, 1 base at V and 6 bases at J, with 16 bases in the middle. Germline V gene data show CDR1 as SGHTA and CDR2 as FQGNSA. The CDR3 length is 16 residues. The CDR3, as DNA: TGTGCCAGCAGCTTAGGTGTTCTGTCGGGGAGAAACATTCAGTACTTC. This codes for CASSLGVLSGRNIQYF. The full variable domain, its missing parts supplied by reference TRBV7-2 and TRBJ2-4, is GAGVSQSPSNKVTEKGKDVELRCDPISGHTALYWYRQSLGQGLEFLIYFQGNSAPDKSGLPSDRFSAERTGGSVSTLTIQRTQQEDSAVYLCASSLGVLSGRNIQYFGAGTRLSVL.

V is TRBV4-1 and J is TRBJ2-7, with D possibly being TRBD2 (6 bases). Germline V CDR1 and CDR2: MGHRA, YSYEKL. The germline V and J ends were trimmed by 0 bases and 9 bases, with 15 bases remaining between them. CDR3 length: 14 residues. The CDR3 DNA reads as TGCGCCAGCAGCCAAGAGGCGGGGTTCCGGGTGCAGTACTTC. Protein product: CASSQEAGFRVQYF.

The DNA of the CDR3 is TGTGCCAGCAGCTCTACAGGGTACTACGAGCAGTACTTC. Its protein product is CASSSTGYYEQYF. This chain joins TRBV7-2 and TRBJ2-7; D might be TRBD1 (6 bases). Trimming shortened V by 4 bases and J by 3 bases, and 10 bases separated the two germline ends. CDR1 is SGHTA, CDR2 FQGNSA, per germline. The CDR3 is made up of 13 amino acids. The full variable domain, completed using reference TRBV7-2 and TRBJ2-7, is GAGVSQSPSNKVTEKGKDVELRCDPISGHTALYWYRQSLGQGLEFLIYFQGNSAPDKSGLPSDRFSAERTGGSVSTLTIQRTQQEDSAVYLCASSSTGYYEQYFGPGTRLTVT.

J is TRBJ1-1 and V is TRBV12-5, with D perhaps matching TRBD1 (6 bases). Germline V CDR1 and CDR2: LGHNT, FRNRAP. This CDR3 has 14 amino acids. V was shortened by 5 bases and J by 5 bases, with 15 bases between the two germline ends. In DNA form, the CDR3 reads TGTGCTAGTGGTCGGACAACAGGGAATACTGAAGCTTTCTTT. Translated, it gives CASGRTTGNTEAFF. The full variable domain, its missing parts supplied by reference TRBV12-5 and TRBJ1-1, is DARVTQTPRHKVTEMGQEVTMRCQPILGHNTVFWYRQTMMQGLELLAYFRNRAPLDDSGMPKDRFSAEMPDATLATLKIQPSEPRDSAVYFCASGRTTGNTEAFFGQGTRLTVV.

This clone came up a few times. This chain links TRBV5-1 with TRBJ1-3; D possibly corresponds to TRBD1 (5 bases). From germline, CDR1 is SGHRS and CDR2 YFSETQ. V lost 2 bases and J lost 0, with 9 bases in between. CDR3 length: 15 amino acids. The CDR3 nucleotides read TGCGCCAGCAGCTTTGGGGCAGACTCTGGAAACACCATATATTTT. Its protein is CASSFGADSGNTIYF.

The chain has TRBV7-8 and TRBJ2-1; 8 bases are shared with TRBD2. CDR1 is SGHVS and CDR2 is FQNEAQ in the germline V gene. V lost 10 bases to trimming and J lost 4 bases; unmatched junction nucleotides: 3. The CDR3 consists of 12 residues. CDR3 amino acids: CATGGDYNEQFF. CDR3 in DNA: TGTGCCACCGGGGGGGATTACAATGAGCAGTTCTTC.

The chain recombines TRBV30 with TRBJ2-1; D is ambiguous. CDR1 GTSNPN and CDR2 SVGIG come from the germline V gene (reference sequence). With 2 bases removed from V and 5 bases from J, the gap between germline ends came to 16 bases. The CDR3 length is 15 residues. The DNA of the CDR3 is TGTGCCTGGAGTAGCTACGGGTTGCCCAACAATGAGCAGTTCTTC. Translated, it gives CAWSSYGLPNNEQFF. Combining the CDR3 with reference TRBV30 and TRBJ2-1 gives the whole variable domain SQTIHQWPATLVQPVGSPLSLECTVEGTSNPNLYWYRQAAGRGLQLLFYSVGIGQISSEVPQNLSASRPQDRQFILSSKKLLLSDSGFYLCAWSSYGLPNNEQFFGPGTRLTVL.

This rearrangement joins TRBV4-1 to TRBJ2-1; 8 bases are a match to TRBD2. Looked up from germline, CDR1 is MGHRA and CDR2 is YSYEKL. The ends lost 1 base at V and 1 base at J; junction bases unmatched: 6. The CDR3 is made up of 17 amino acids. The CDR3 region has the DNA TGCGCCAGCAGCCAAGGGGTCATAGCGGGGTCCTACAATGAGCAGTTCTTC. Translation: CASSQGVIAGSYNEQFF.

The chain joins TRBV7-2 to TRBJ2-3; 10 nucleotides agree with TRBD2. The CDR3 has 16 amino acids. Germline CDR1 SGHTA, CDR2 FQGNSA. J gave up 0 bases and V 5 bases, and 5 bases lay outside the gene matches. This CDR3 is CASSPLAGGSTDTQYF. The CDR3 DNA sequence: TGTGCCAGCAGCCCATTAGCGGGGGGAAGCACAGATACGCAGTATTTT.

The genes are TRBV6-6 and TRBJ2-3; 8 bases line up with TRBD2. The length of the CDR3 is 15 residues. V lost 0 bases and J lost 4; bases outside the gene matches: 3. CDR1 and CDR2 from the germline V gene are MNHNY and SVGAGI (reference sequence). CDR3 protein: CASSYSREVPDTQYF. The CDR3 region has the DNA TGTGCCAGCAGTTACTCGCGGGAGGTTCCAGATACGCAGTATTTT.

The rearrangement links TRBV11-1 to TRBJ2-3; D gene unclear. Germline V gives CDR1 SGHAT, CDR2 FQDESV (reference sequence). The CDR3 contains 13 residues. Trimming stripped 3 bases from V and 0 bases from J, with 4 bases between. The CDR3 nucleotides read TGTGCCAGCAGCTTCTATAGCACAGATACGCAGTATTTT. Protein sequence: CASSFYSTDTQYF. Combining the CDR3 with reference TRBV11-1 and TRBJ2-3 gives the whole variable domain EAEVAQSPRYKITEKSQAVAFWCDPISGHATLYWYRQILGQGPELLVQFQDESVVDDSQLPKDRFSAERLKGVDSTLKIQPAELGDSAMYLCASSFYSTDTQYFGPGTRLTVL.

The chain recombines TRBV6-5 with TRBJ1-5; D is undetermined. CDR1 is MNHEY, CDR2 SVGAGI, per germline. The CDR3 is 13 residues long. V lost 2 bases and J lost 7, with 9 bases in between. The DNA of the CDR3 is TGTGCCAGCAGTTACGGACGGGAGCAGCCCCAGCATTTT. Protein product: CASSYGREQPQHF.

The genes are TRBV12-5 and TRBJ2-2; 7 nucleotides match TRBD2. Germline V lookup: CDR1 LGHNT, CDR2 FRNRAP. This CDR3 is 15 amino acids long. The trim removed 5 bases at V and 3 bases at J, leaving 6 bases unmatched. The CDR3 sequence is CASGPGGGDTGELFF. The DNA for the CDR3 is TGTGCTAGTGGTCCTGGTGGGGGGGACACCGGGGAGCTGTTTTTT.

The chain links TRBV5-1 to TRBJ2-3; D might be TRBD2 (6 bases). CDR1 and CDR2 from the germline V gene are SGHRS and YFSETQ. CDR3 length: 14 residues. The germline V and J ends were trimmed by 3 bases and 3 bases, with 11 bases remaining between them. CDR3 residues: CASSWRDPTDTQYF. CDR3 in DNA: TGCGCCAGCAGCTGGAGGGACCCGACAGATACGCAGTATTTT. Full variable domain (outside the CDR3, taken from reference TRBV5-1 and TRBJ2-3): KAGVTQTPRYLIKTRGQQVTLSCSPISGHRSVSWYQQTPGQGLQFLFEYFSETQRNKGNFPGRFSGRQFSNSRSEMNVSTLELGDSALYLCASSWRDPTDTQYFGPGTRLTVL.

The chain recombines TRBV9 with TRBJ2-7; 10 bases fit TRBD1. The CDR3 consists of 14 residues. Germline values: CDR1 SGDLS, CDR2 YYNGEE. Losses at the gene ends were 2 bases for V and 3 bases for J; bases not matched to a gene: 2. The CDR3 loop is CASSVRDRGYEQYF. DNA for the CDR3: TGTGCCAGCAGCGTCCGGGACAGGGGCTACGAGCAGTACTTC. The full variable domain, in which reference TRBV9 and TRBJ2-7 provide the parts outside the CDR3, is DSGVTQTPKHLITATGQRVTLRCSPRSGDLSVYWYQQSLDQGLQFLIQYYNGEERAKGNILERFSAQQFPDLHSELNLSSLELGDSALYFCASSVRDRGYEQYFGPGTRLTVT.

The rearrangement uses TRBV7-9 and TRBJ1-4; 9 bases are a match to TRBD1. The J segment lost 6 bases and the V segment lost 5 bases, leaving 7 bases of the junction unmatched. The length of the CDR3 is 15 residues. Per germline, CDR1 SEHNR and CDR2 FQNEAQ (reference sequence). In DNA form, the CDR3 reads TGTGCCAGCAGCCCCGACAGGGGGGCTTATGAAAAACTGTTTTTT. Its translation is CASSPDRGAYEKLFF.

The V gene is TRBV5-1, the J gene TRBJ1-2; D unresolved. Between the trimmed V and J ends, which lost 0 bases and 2 bases, there was a span of 11 bases. Germline lookup yields CDR1 SGHRS and CDR2 YFSETQ. The CDR3 contains 15 residues. In nucleotides, the CDR3 is TGCGCCAGCAGCTTGGCTGGAGGAGGGAACTATGGCTACACCTTC. Protein: CASSLAGGGNYGYTF.

This clone has more than one count but fewer than ten. The rearrangement joins TRBV5-6 to TRBJ2-3; weak D call: TRBD2 (7 bases). CDR3 size: 13 residues. Germline-derived CDR1 and CDR2 are SGHDT and YYEEEE. The V end was cut by 6 bases, the J end by 6 bases, with 14 bases between. CDR3 in DNA: TGTGCCAGCATGTCGGGGGGCGGGGATACGCAGTATTTT. Translated: CASMSGGGDTQYF.

The V call is TRBV7-6, the J call TRBJ1-4, with D perhaps matching TRBD1 (5 bases). The germline V gene encodes CDR1 SGHVS and CDR2 FNYEAQ. Trimming took off 5 bases at V and 2 bases at J, with 12 bases between the two ends. This CDR3 region has 15 residues. CDR3 protein: CASSRGWATNEKLFF. CDR3 sequence (DNA): TGTGCCAGCAGCCGGGGGTGGGCTACTAATGAAAAACTGTTTTTT.

The chain joins TRBV15 to TRBJ1-3; unclear D gene. V lost 0 bases to trimming and J lost 0 bases, with 6 bases between them. The CDR3 consists of 15 residues. Germline V gives CDR1 LNHNV, CDR2 YYDKDF (reference sequence). The CDR3 sequence: CATSRDLSSGNTIYF. The DNA of the CDR3 is TGTGCCACCAGCAGAGACCTCAGCTCTGGAAACACCATATATTTT.

V and J are TRBV5-1 and TRBJ2-7, with D unclear. V lost 1 base and J lost 2, with 7 bases in between. From germline, CDR1 is SGHRS and CDR2 YFSETQ. CDR3 size: 13 residues. For the CDR3, the DNA is TGCGCCAGCAGCTTGCAACAACCCTACGAGCAGTACTTC. Translated: CASSLQQPYEQYF. Drawing the rest from reference TRBV5-1 and TRBJ2-7, the complete variable domain is KAGVTQTPRYLIKTRGQQVTLSCSPISGHRSVSWYQQTPGQGLQFLFEYFSETQRNKGNFPGRFSGRQFSNSRSEMNVSTLELGDSALYLCASSLQQPYEQYFGPGTRLTVT.

This sequence joins TRBV20-1 and TRBJ2-5; the D is unclear. This CDR3 has 10 amino acids. The ends were cut back, 8 bases at V and 6 bases at J, with 10 bases in the middle. Germline V CDR1 and CDR2: DFQATT, SNEGSKA (reference sequence). The CDR3 loop reads CSTYRQTQYF. The CDR3 bases are TGCAGTACTTACAGACAGACCCAGTACTTC.

The V gene is TRBV27, the J gene TRBJ2-7; perhaps TRBD1 as D (6 bases). The CDR3 runs to 14 residues. V was trimmed by 3 bases and J by 5 bases, leaving 14 bases between them. Germline assignment: CDR1 MNHEY and CDR2 SMNVEV (reference sequence). The CDR3 protein is CASSFFRGDDEQYF. The CDR3 DNA is TGTGCCAGCAGTTTCTTCAGGGGCGACGACGAGCAGTACTTC.

This clone is a singleton in its sample. The chain couples TRBV6-4 to TRBJ1-5; D is ambiguous. V was clipped by 7 bases and J by 6 bases, with 16 bases between them. The CDR3 length is 14 residues. The V gene's germline CDR1 is MRHNA and CDR2 SNTAGT. This chain's CDR3 is CASTGRGKFQPQHF. Written as DNA, the CDR3 is TGTGCCAGCACCGGAAGAGGGAAGTTTCAGCCCCAGCATTTT.